One TCR beta chain is described in this entry. Germline-derived CDR1 and CDR2 are SGDLS and YYNGEE. This CDR3 is built from 16 residues. V was clipped by 3 bases and J by 0 bases, with 13 bases between them. TCRdb used MiXCR to reprocess the 5' RACE reads, holding one entry per CDR3 protein. This sample has some 66,000 distinct CDR3 sequences, with approximately 10% found just once. This entry is derived from a study of early T cells in non-severe SARS-CoV-2 infection. This rearrangement joins TRBV9 to TRBJ2-1; TRBD1 might be the D (6 bases). The sequence was obtained from an adult who was a healthcare worker with PCR-confirmed SARS-CoV-2 infection or an uninfected control (not recorded which). Sequencing was done on a sample of whole blood. This CDR3 reads CASSEQGARSYNEQFF. The CDR3 nucleotides read TGTGCCAGCAGCGAACAGGGCGCCCGCTCCTACAATGAGCAGTTCTTC.